The clone carrying this T cell receptor (beta chain) was seen only a few times. Trimming cost V 10 bases and J 4 bases, with 28 bases left between them. Germline CDR1 is LNHDA and CDR2 is SQIVND (reference sequence). The CDR3 has 17 residues. Time point denoted: sample taken at primary tumor resection. Whole RNA, which was extracted from tumor, nontumor lung tissue or frozen PBMC, was sequenced without any cell sorting. On each TCR cDNA molecule, a unique molecular identifier was present. TCRdb re-derived calls from the 5' RACE reads in MiXCR, one entry per CDR3 protein. The sample lists 60,000 to 90,000 distinct CDR3 sequences, around 7.8% occurring once. The data derive from a study of spatial heterogeneity in lung cancer. Study-wide context: Beta-chain sequences consistently outnumbered alpha-chain sequences in detection. More than nine raw reads, on average, carried each unique TCR and UMI combination.

Sequences were derived from PBMCs, sampled at surgery. The rearrangement uses TRBV19 and TRBJ1-2, with TRBD1 as a possible D gene (5 bases). The clonotype comes from a male donor with early-stage non-small cell lung cancer. CDR3 loop: CATQGQAGQTSGYGYTF. CDR3 in DNA: TGTGCCACACAAGGGCAGGCGGGGCAGACGTCAGGCTATGGCTACACCTTC.